The count of the clone carrying this T cell receptor beta chain is one. The data derive from a study of patients and donors after allogeneic stem cell transplantation. V was clipped by 0 bases and J by 1 base; unmatched bases: 6. CDR3 length: 17 residues. Germline CDR1 and CDR2: MNHNY and SVGAGI (reference sequence). One entry per CDR3 protein, called by TCRdb with MiXCR from the RT-PCR reads. Found here are hundreds of thousands of distinct CDR3 sequences, roughly two fifths of them singletons; the top ten hold approximately 10%. The chain joins TRBV6-6 to TRBJ1-3; 7 nucleotides match TRBD1. The receptor comes from a human donor who was either an allogeneic HSCT recipient or a stem cell or donor lymphocyte infusion donor (not recorded which). It is not recorded whose cells these are; they may come from a transplant donor. The sample consisted of blood, either unsorted or a sorted T cell fraction (not recorded which). The CDR3 DNA is TGTGCCAGCAGTTACTCCCATACAGGGGAGTCTGGAAACACCATATATTTT. As protein: CASSYSHTGESGNTIYF.